This T cell receptor (beta chain) was sequenced during a study of memory CD4+ T cells and cytomegalovirus serostatus. TCRdb keeps only in-frame clones here, not all; method: immunoSEQ multiplex PCR. The sample includes 60,000 to 75,000 clones, 80% of them seen just once. Single viable CD3+CD4+CD8-CD45RO+ cells were sorted as the memory CD4+ T cells. The CDR3 sequence is 15 residues long. Per germline, CDR1 GTSNPN and CDR2 SVGIG (reference sequence). V shed 5 bases, J shed 2 bases, and the junction held 6 bases outside the gene matches. The count of this clone is one. The chain recombines TRBV30 with TRBJ1-6; TRBD1 aligns across 7 bases. The receptor was derived from an adult in good health and CMV-seronegative. Some clones in this sample may be carry-over from other donors' samples. The sample consisted of memory CD4+ T cells from blood. The CDR3 here is CAWATGIPYNSPLHF. DNA of the CDR3: TGTGCCTGGGCGACAGGGATCCCCTATAATTCACCCCTCCACTTT.